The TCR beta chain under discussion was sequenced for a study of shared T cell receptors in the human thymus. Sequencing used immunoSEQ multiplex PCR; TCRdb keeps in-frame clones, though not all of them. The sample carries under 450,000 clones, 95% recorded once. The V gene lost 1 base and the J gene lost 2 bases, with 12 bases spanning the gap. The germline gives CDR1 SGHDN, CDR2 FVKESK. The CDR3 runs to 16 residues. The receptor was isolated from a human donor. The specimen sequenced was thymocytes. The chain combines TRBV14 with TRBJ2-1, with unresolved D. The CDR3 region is CASSQVAVGAYNEQFF. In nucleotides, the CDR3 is TGTGCCAGCAGCCAAGTCGCGGTTGGCGCCTACAATGAGCAGTTCTTC.